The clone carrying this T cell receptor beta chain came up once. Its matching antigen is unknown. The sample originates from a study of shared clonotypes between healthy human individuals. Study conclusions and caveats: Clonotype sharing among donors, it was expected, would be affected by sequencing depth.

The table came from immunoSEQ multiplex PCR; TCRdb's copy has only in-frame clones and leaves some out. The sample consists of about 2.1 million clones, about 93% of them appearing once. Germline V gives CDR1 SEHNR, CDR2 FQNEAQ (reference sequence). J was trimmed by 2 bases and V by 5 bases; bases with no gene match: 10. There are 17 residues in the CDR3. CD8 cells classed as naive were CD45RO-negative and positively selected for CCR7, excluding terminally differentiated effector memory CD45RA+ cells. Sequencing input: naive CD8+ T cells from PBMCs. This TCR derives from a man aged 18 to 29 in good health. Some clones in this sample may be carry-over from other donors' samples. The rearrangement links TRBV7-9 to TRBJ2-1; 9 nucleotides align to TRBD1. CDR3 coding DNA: TGTGCCAGCAGCACCCGACAGGGGGTGTCTACCTACAATGAGCAGTTCTTC. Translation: CASSTRQGVSTYNEQFF.